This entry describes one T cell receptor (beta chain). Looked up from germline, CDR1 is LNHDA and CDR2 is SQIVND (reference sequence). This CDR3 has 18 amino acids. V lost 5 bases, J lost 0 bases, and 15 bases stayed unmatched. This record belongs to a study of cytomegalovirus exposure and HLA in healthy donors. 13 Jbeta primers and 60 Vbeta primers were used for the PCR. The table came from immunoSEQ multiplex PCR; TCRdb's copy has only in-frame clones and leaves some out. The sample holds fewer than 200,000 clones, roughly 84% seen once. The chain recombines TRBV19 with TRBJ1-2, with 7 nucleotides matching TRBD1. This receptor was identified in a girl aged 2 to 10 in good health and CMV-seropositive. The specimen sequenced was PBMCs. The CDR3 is CASSPPRDRIRANYGYTF. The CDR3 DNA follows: TGTGCCAGTAGTCCACCCCGGGACAGAATTCGAGCTAACTATGGCTACACCTTC.